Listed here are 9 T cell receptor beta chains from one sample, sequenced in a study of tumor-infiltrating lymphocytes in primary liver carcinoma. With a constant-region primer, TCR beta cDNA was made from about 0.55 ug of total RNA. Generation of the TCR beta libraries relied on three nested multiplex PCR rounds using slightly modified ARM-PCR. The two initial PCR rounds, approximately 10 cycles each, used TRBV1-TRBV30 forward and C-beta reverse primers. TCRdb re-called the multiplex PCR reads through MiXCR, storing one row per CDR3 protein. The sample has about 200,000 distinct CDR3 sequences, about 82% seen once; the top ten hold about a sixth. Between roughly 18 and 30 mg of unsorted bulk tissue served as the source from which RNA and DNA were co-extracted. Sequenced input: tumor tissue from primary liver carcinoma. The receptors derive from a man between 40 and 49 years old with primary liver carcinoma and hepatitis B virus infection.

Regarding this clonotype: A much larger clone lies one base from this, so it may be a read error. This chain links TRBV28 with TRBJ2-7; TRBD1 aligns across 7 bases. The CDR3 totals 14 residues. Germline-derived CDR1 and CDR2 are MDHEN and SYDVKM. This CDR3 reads CASSAQGPVYEQCF. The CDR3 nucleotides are TGTGCCAGCAGCGCACAGGGGCCGGTCTACGAGCAGTGCTTC.

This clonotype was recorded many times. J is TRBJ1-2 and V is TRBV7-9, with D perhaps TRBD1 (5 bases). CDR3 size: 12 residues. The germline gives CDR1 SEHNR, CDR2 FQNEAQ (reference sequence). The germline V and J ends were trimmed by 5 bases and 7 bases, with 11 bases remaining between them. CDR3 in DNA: TGTGCCAGCAGCCCGCCCCAGGGTGGCTACACCTTC. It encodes CASSPPQGGYTF.

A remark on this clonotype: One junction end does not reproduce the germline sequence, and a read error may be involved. The CDR3 loop is CASSLGAINQPLHF. DNA for the CDR3: TGTGCCAGCAGTTTGGGGGCTATCAATCAGCCCCTGCATTTT. The chain carries TRBV12-3 or TRBV12-4 and TRBJ1-5; TRBD1 is a possible D gene (6 bases). This CDR3 has 14 residues.

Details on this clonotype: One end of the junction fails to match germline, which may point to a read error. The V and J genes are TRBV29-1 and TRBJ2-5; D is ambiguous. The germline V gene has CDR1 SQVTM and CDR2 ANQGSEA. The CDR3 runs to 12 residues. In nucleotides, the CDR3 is TGCAGCGCCGCGACTTTGCAAGAGACCCAGTTGTTC. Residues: CSAATLQETQLF.

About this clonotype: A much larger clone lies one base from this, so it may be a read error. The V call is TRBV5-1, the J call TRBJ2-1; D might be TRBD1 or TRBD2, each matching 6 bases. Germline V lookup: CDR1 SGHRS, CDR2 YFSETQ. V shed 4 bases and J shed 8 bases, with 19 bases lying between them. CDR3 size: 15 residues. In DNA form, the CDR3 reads TGCGCCAGCAGCGAGACTAGGGGGAGTAAGCATGAGCAGTTCTTC. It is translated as CASSETRGSKHEQFF.

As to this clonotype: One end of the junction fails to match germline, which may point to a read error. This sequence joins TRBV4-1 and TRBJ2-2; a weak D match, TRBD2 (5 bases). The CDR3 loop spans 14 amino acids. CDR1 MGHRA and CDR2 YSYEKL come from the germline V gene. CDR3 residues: CVSSQVATTGELLF. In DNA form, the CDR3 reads TGCGTCAGCAGCCAAGTCGCCACCACCGGGGAGCTGTTATTT.

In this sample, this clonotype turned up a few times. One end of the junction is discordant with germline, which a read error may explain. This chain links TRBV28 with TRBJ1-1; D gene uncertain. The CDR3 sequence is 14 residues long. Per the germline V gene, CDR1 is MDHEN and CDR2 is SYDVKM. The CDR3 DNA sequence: TGTGCCAGCACCTCGGAACAGACGAACACTGAAGCTTTGTTT. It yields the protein CASTSEQTNTEALF.

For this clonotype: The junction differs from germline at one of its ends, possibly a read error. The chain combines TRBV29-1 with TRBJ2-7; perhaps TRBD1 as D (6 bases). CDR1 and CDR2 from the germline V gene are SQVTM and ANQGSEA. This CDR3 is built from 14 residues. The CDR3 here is CSVETGHPTYQQYF. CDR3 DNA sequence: TGCAGCGTTGAGACGGGACACCCAACCTACCAGCAGTATTTC.

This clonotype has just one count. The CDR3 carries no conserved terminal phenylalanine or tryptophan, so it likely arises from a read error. The CDR3 region is CASSIVSGGLNGQFL. The DNA for the CDR3 is TGTGCCAGTAGTATAGTTAGCGGGGGCCTCAATGGACAGTTCTTA. V gene TRBV19 combines with J gene TRBJ2-1, with TRBD2 matching over 9 bases. There are 15 residues in the CDR3. Per the germline V gene, CDR1 is LNHDA and CDR2 is SQIVND (reference sequence). Unmatched junction bases numbered 11, after V lost 1 base and J lost 13 bases.